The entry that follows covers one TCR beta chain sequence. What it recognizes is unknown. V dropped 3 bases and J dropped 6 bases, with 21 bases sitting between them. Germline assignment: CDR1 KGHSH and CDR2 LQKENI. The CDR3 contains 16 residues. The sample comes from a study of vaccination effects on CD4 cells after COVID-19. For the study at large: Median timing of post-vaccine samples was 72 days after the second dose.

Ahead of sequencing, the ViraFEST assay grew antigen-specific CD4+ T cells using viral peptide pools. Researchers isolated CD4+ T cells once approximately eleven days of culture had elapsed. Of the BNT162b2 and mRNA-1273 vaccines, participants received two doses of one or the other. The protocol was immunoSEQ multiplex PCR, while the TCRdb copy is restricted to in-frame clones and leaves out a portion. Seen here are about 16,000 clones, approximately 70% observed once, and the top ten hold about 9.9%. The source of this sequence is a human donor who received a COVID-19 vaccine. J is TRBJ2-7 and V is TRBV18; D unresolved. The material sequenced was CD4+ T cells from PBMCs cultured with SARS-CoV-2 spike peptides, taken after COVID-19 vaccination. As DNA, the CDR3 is TGTGCCAGCTCACCGACTCGGGCCCCAGTTTCCCTCGAGCAGTACTTC. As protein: CASSPTRAPVSLEQYF.